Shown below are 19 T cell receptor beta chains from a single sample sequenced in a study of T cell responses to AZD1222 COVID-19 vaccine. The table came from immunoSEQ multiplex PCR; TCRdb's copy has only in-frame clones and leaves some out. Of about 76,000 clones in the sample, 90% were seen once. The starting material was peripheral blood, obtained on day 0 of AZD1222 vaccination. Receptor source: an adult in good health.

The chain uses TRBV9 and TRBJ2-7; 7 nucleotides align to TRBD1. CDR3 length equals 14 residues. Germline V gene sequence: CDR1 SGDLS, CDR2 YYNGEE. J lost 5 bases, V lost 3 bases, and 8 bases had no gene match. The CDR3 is CASSGYRGENEQYF. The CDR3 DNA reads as TGTGCCAGCAGCGGCTACAGGGGTGAGAACGAGCAGTACTTC.

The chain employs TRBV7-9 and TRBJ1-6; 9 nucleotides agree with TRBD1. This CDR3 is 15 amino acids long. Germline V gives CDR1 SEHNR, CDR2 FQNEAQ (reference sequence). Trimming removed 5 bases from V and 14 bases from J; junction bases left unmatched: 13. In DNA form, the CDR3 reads TGTGCCAGCAGCCCCCGGGACAGGGATGTTTTGGCCCTCCACTTT. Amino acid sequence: CASSPRDRDVLALHF.

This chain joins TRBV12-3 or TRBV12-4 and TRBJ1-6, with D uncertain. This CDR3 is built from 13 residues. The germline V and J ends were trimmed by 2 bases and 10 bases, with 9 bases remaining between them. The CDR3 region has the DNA TGTGCCAGCAGTTTAAGGAGAAACTCACCCCTCCACTTT. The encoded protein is CASSLRRNSPLHF.

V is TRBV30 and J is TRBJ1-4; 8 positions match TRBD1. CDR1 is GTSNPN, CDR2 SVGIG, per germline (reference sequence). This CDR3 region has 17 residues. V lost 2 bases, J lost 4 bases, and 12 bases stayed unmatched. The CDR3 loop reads CAWSKPGQADYNEKLFF. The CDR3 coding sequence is TGTGCCTGGAGTAAACCGGGACAGGCGGATTATAATGAAAAACTGTTTTTT.

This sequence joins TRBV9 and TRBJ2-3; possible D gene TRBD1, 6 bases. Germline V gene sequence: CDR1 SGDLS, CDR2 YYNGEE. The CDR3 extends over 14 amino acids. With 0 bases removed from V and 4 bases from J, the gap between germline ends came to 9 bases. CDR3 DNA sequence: TGTGCCAGCAGCGTAGGACCAGGGGCAGATACGCAGTATTTT. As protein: CASSVGPGADTQYF.

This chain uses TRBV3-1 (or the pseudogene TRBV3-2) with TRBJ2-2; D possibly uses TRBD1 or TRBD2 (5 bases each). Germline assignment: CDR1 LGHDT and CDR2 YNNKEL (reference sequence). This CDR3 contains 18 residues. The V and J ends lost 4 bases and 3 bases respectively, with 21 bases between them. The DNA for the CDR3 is TGTGCCAGCAGCCTCCTCGGGATTTCGGACAAAGACACCGGGGAGCTGTTTTTT. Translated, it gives CASSLLGISDKDTGELFF.

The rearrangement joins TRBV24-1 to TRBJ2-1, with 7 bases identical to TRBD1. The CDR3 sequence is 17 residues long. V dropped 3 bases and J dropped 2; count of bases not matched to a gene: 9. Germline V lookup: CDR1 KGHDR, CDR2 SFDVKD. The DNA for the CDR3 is TGTGCCACCAGTGATGCAACGACAGGGCGCACCTACAATGAGCAGTTCTTC. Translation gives CATSDATTGRTYNEQFF.

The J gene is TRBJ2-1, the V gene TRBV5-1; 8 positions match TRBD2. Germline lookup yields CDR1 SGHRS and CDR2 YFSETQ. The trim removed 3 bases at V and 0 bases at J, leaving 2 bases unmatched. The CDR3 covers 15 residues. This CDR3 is CASSSGTSSYNEQFF. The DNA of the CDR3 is TGCGCCAGCAGCTCCGGGACTAGCTCCTACAATGAGCAGTTCTTC. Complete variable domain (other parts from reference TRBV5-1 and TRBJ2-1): KAGVTQTPRYLIKTRGQQVTLSCSPISGHRSVSWYQQTPGQGLQFLFEYFSETQRNKGNFPGRFSGRQFSNSRSEMNVSTLELGDSALYLCASSSGTSSYNEQFFGPGTRLTVL.

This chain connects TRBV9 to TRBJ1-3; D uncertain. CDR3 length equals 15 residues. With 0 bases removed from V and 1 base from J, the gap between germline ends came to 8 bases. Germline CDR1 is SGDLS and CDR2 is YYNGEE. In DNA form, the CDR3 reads TGTGCCAGCAGCGTAGACCCGGGATCTGGAAACACCATATATTTT. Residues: CASSVDPGSGNTIYF.

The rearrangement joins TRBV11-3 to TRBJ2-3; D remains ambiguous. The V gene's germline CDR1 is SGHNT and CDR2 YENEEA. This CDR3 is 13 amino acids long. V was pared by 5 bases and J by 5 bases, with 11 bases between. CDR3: CASSPQAGDTQYF. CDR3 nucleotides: TGTGCCAGCAGCCCACAAGCCGGAGATACGCAGTATTTT.

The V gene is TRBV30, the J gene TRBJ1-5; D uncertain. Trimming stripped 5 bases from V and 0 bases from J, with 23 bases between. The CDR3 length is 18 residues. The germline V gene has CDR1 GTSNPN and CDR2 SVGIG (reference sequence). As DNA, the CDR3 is TGTGCCTGGGGGCCCGGCGATTACCAGACGTATAGCAATCAGCCCCAGCATTTT. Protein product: CAWGPGDYQTYSNQPQHF.

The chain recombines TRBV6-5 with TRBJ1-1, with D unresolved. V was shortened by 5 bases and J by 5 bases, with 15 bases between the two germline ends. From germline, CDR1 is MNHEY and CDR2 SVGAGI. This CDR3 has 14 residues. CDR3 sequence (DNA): TGTGCCAGCAGTCCAGAGTACTCCGGAACTGAAGCTTTCTTT. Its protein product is CASSPEYSGTEAFF.

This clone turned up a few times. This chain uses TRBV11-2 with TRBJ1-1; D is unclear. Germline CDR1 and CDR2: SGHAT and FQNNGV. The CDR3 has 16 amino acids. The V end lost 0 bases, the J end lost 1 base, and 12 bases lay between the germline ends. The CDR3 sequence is CASSLDWVGSNTEAFF. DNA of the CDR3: TGTGCCAGCAGCTTAGATTGGGTGGGGTCGAACACTGAAGCTTTCTTT. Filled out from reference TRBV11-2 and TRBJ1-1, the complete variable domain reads EAGVAQSPRYKIIEKRQSVAFWCNPISGHATLYWYQQILGQGPKLLIQFQNNGVVDDSQLPKDRFSAERLKGVDSTLKIQPAKLEDSAVYLCASSLDWVGSNTEAFFGQGTRLTVV.

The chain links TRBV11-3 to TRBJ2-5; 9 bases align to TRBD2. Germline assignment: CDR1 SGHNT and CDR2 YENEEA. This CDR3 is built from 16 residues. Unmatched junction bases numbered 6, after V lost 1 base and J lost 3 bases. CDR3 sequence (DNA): TGTGCCAGCAGCTTAGGAATAGCGGGGGAGGAAGAGACCCAGTACTTC. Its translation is CASSLGIAGEEETQYF.

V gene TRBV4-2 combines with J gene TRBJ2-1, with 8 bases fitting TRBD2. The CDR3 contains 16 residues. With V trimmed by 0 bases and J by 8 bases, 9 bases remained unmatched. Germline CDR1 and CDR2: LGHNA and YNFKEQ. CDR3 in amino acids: CASSQDGTGGDYEQFF. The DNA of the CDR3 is TGTGCCAGCAGCCAAGATGGGACGGGGGGGGACTATGAGCAGTTCTTC.

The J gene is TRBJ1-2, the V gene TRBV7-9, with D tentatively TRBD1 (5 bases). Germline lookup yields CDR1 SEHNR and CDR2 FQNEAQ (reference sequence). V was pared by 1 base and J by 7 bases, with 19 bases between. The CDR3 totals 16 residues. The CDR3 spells CASSLDGDVATSGYTF. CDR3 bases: TGTGCCAGCAGCTTAGATGGGGACGTGGCGACTAGTGGCTACACCTTC.

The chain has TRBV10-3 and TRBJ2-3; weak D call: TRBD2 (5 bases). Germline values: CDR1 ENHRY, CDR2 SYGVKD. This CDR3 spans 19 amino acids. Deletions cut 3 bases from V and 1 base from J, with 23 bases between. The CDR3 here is CAISDPDGIRTLGTDTQYF. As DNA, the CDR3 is TGTGCCATCAGTGACCCCGATGGTATCAGGACTTTAGGCACAGATACGCAGTATTTT.

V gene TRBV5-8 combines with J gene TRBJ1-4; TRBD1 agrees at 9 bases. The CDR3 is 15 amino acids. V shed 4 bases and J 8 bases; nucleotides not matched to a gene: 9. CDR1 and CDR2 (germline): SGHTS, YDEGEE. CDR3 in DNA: TGTGCCAGCAGCCCCGGGACAGGGTCGCGGGAAAAACTGTTTTTT. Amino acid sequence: CASSPGTGSREKLFF.

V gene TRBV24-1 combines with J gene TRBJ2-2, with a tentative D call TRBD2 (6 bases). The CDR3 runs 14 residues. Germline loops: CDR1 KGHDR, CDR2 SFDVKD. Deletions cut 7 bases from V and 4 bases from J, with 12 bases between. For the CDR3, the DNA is TGTGCCACCAGGAAGACAGCGGGCACCGGGGAGCTGTTTTTT. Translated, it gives CATRKTAGTGELFF.